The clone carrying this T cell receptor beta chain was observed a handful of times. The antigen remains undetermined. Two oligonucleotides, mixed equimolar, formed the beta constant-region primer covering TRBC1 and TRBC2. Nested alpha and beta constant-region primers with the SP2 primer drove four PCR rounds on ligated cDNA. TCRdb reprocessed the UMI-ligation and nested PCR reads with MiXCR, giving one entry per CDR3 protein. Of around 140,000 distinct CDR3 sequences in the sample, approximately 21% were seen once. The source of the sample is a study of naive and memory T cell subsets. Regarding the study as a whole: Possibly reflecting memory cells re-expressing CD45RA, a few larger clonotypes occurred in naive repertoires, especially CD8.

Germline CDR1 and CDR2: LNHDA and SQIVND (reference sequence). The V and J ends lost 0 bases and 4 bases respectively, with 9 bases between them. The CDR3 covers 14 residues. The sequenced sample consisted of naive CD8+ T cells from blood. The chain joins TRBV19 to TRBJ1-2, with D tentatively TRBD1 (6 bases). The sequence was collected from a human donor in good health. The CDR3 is CASSIDQGTYGYTF. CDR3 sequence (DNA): TGTGCCAGTAGTATAGATCAGGGGACCTATGGCTACACCTTC.